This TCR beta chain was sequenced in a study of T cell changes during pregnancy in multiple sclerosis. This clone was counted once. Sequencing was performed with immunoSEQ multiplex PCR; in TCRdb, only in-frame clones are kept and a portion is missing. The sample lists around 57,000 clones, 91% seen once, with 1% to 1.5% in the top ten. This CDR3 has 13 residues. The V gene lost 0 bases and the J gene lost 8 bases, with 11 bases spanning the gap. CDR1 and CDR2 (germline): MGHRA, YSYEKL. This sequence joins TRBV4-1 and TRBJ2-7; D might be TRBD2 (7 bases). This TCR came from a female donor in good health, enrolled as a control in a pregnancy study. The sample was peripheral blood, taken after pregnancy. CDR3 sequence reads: CASSQDSRGQQYF. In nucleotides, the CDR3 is TGCGCCAGCAGCCAAGATTCGCGGGGGCAGCAGTACTTC.